This T cell receptor beta chain was documented in a study of cytomegalovirus exposure and HLA in healthy donors. The CDR3 runs to 11 residues. Looked up from germline, CDR1 is GTSNPN and CDR2 is SVGIG (reference sequence). V gave up 1 base and J gave up 12 bases, with 10 bases separating them. The PCR contained 60 Vbeta and 13 Jbeta primers. Profiled with immunoSEQ multiplex PCR; TCRdb holds only in-frame clones, not every one. The top ten clones hold 13% to 15% of a sample with about 140,000 clones, 70% to 75% of them seen once. A remark on this clone: Its specificity is unknown.

Study outcomes and limitations: TCR beta chains numbering some 160 were designated cytomegalovirus-associated. It has been reported that TCR beta sequences accurately predicted the HLA-A and HLA-B alleles of most subjects. In a later analysis, V- and J-gene trimming of beta chains associated with a DCLRE1C missense variant, replicated independently.

Sequencing input: PBMCs. This clonotype was sampled from a human donor in good health. The rearrangement links TRBV30 to TRBJ2-1; D is undetermined. CDR3 DNA sequence: TGTGCCTGGAGTGCCGGTCGCCGGCAGTTCTTC. It yields the protein CAWSAGRRQFF.